Each of the 8 T cell receptor beta chains below was sequenced from the same sample in a study of Graves' ophthalmopathy and Graves' hyperthyroidism. Investigators amplified TCR beta CDR3 regions from RNA transcripts. First-round RT-PCR relied on HTBI primers, and a second-round multiplex PCR came next. TCRdb analysed the multiplex PCR reads with MiXCR anew, one entry per CDR3 protein. The sample holds 580,000 or so distinct CDR3 sequences, about 35% seen once. The sample comprised peripheral blood or thyroid tissue (not recorded which). These TCRs come from an adult man with Graves' hyperthyroidism.

In DNA form, the CDR3 reads TGTGCCAGCAGGAACCACCCTGGGACTAGCGGGCGTCCCTACGAGCAGTACTTC. Translated: CASRNHPGTSGRPYEQYF. J is TRBJ2-7 and V is TRBV28, with 12 bases matching TRBD2. The CDR3 is made up of 18 amino acids. Trimming removed 6 bases from V and 2 bases from J; junction bases left unmatched: 14. From germline, CDR1 is MDHEN and CDR2 SYDVKM.

The rearrangement joins TRBV20-1 to TRBJ1-2; 9 nucleotides agree with TRBD1. The length of the CDR3 is 15 residues. V lost 0 bases to trimming and J lost 7 bases; unmatched junction nucleotides: 9. Germline V lookup: CDR1 DFQATT, CDR2 SNEGSKA (reference sequence). The CDR3 sequence: CSARDKDRGFSGYTF. In DNA form, the CDR3 reads TGCAGTGCTAGAGATAAGGACAGGGGCTTCTCTGGCTACACCTTC.

To note about this clonotype: It may be a read error: a sequence one base away is much more abundant. This chain uses TRBV5-6 with TRBJ1-1, with D tentatively TRBD1 (6 bases). Per the germline V gene, CDR1 is SGHDT and CDR2 is YYEEEE. CDR3 length: 14 residues. CDR3 sequence (DNA): TGTGCCAGCAGCCCTCTAATCACAGGGACTGAAGCTCTCTTT. As protein: CASSPLITGTEALF.

The chain has TRBV20-1 and TRBJ2-3; TRBD2 matches 16 bases. Germline CDR1 and CDR2: DFQATT and SNEGSKA (reference sequence). This CDR3 contains 17 residues. The V and J ends lost 6 bases and 1 base, in that order; junction bases with no gene match: 7. Written as DNA, the CDR3 is TGCAGTGCAACCTTGGGACTAGCGGGAGGGCGCACAGATACGCAGTATTTT. It is translated as CSATLGLAGGRTDTQYF.

This clonotype was picked up many times. This sequence joins TRBV12-3 or TRBV12-4 and TRBJ1-1, with unresolved D. This CDR3 comprises 15 residues. Trimming cost V 2 bases and J 4 bases, with 14 bases left between them. For the CDR3, the DNA is TGTGCCAGCAGTTTATACTGGGAGTTGAGCACTGAAGCTTTCTTT. It is translated as CASSLYWELSTEAFF.

This chain links TRBV10-3 with TRBJ2-7; 9 bases fit TRBD1. The germline V gene encodes CDR1 ENHRY and CDR2 SYGVKD. The CDR3 has 16 residues. V was pared by 4 bases and J by 4 bases, with 11 bases of the junction left unmatched. The CDR3 DNA follows: TGTGCCATCAGTGGTAAGGGACAGGGTAGCCGTTACGAGCAGTACTTC. The encoded protein is CAISGKGQGSRYEQYF.

The genes are TRBV9 and TRBJ2-1; unclear D gene. Germline V gene sequence: CDR1 SGDLS, CDR2 YYNGEE. The CDR3 contains 13 residues. Between the trimmed V and J ends, which lost 5 bases and 4 bases, there was a span of 10 bases. In nucleotides, the CDR3 is TGTGCCAGCAGGACTCAGGCATACAATGAGCAGTTCTTC. Translation: CASRTQAYNEQFF. The full variable domain, in which reference TRBV9 and TRBJ2-1 provide the parts outside the CDR3, is DSGVTQTPKHLITATGQRVTLRCSPRSGDLSVYWYQQSLDQGLQFLIQYYNGEERAKGNILERFSAQQFPDLHSELNLSSLELGDSALYFCASRTQAYNEQFFGPGTRLTVL.

This clonotype has a count of ten or more. The chain combines TRBV5-1 with TRBJ2-2; D is uncertain. This CDR3 comprises 14 residues. V dropped 0 bases and J dropped 4 bases, with 7 bases sitting between them. Germline V gives CDR1 SGHRS, CDR2 YFSETQ. CDR3 protein: CASSLDAVTGELFF. CDR3 coding DNA: TGCGCCAGCAGCTTGGACGCTGTCACCGGGGAGCTGTTTTTT.